Below, one T cell receptor beta chain is given with its context. The data derive from a study of blood T cells in healthy people across ages. Then a second PCR, running about 7 to 11 cycles, was carried out with a sample-barcoded 5' primer and a J-beta primer mix. TCRdb re-called the 5' RACE reads with MiXCR, one entry per CDR3 protein. Among hundreds of thousands of distinct CDR3 sequences listed, around 48% were seen once. This CDR3 has 15 amino acids. J was trimmed by 5 bases and V by 4 bases; bases with no gene match: 8. Germline CDR1 is KGHDR and CDR2 is SFDVKD. This clonotype was obtained from a woman aged 55-75 years in good health. The J gene is TRBJ2-5, the V gene TRBV24-1, with 8 bases aligning to TRBD1. Source material: blood. The CDR3, as DNA: TGTGCCACCAGTGACTCGACAGGGGTCACGGAGACCCAGTACTTC. Protein sequence: CATSDSTGVTETQYF.